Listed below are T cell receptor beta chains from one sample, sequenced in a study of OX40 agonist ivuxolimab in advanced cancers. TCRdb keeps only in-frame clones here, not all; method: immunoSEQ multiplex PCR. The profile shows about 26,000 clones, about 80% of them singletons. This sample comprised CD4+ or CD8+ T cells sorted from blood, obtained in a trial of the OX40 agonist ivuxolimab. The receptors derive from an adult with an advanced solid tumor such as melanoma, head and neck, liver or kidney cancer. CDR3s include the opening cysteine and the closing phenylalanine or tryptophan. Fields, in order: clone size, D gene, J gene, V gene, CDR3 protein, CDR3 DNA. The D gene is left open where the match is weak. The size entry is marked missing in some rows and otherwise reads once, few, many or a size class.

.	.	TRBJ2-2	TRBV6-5	CASSYSIQNGELFF	TGTGCCAGCAGTTACTCGATCCAGAACGGGGAGCTGTTTTTT
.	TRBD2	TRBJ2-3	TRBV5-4	CASSETSASTDTQYF	TGTGCCAGCAGCGAGACTAGCGCTAGCACAGATACGCAGTATTTT
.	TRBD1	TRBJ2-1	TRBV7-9	CASSLIGTVMDNEQFF	TGTGCCAGCAGCTTAATCGGGACAGTGATGGACAATGAGCAGTTCTTC
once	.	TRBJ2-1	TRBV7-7	CASSLGLGQDNEQFF	TGTGCTAGCAGCCTAGGGTTAGGCCAAGACAATGAGCAGTTCTTC
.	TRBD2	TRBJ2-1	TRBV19	CASSISGLAARNEQFF	TGTGCCAGTAGTATCTCGGGACTAGCGGCTCGCAATGAGCAGTTCTTC
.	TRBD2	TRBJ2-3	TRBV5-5	CASSPFGGGARDTQYF	TGTGCCAGCAGCCCCTTCGGCGGGGGGGCAAGAGATACGCAGTATTTT
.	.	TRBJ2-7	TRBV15	CATSRGLNYEQYF	TGTGCCACCAGCAGGGGTCTGAACTACGAGCAGTACTTC
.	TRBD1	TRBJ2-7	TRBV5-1	CASSLVGTGGNHEQYF	TGCGCCAGCAGCTTGGTCGGGACAGGGGGCAATCACGAGCAGTACTTC
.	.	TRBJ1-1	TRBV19	CASSMGGLGTEAFF	TGTGCCAGTAGTATGGGGGGGCTGGGGACTGAAGCTTTCTTT
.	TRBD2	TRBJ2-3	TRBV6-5	CACRAGGLADTQYF	TGTGCCTGCCGAGCGGGGGGGCTCGCAGATACGCAGTATTTT
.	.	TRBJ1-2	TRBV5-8	CASSLRQGSDGYTF	TGTGCCAGCAGCTTGAGGCAGGGAAGCGATGGCTACACCTTC
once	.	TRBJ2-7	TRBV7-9	CASRPDGLFYEQYF	TGTGCCAGCAGACCCGACGGGCTATTCTACGAGCAGTACTTC
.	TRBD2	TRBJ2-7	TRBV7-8	CASSSRLAGVSYEQYF	TGTGCCAGCAGTTCCCGACTAGCGGGCGTCTCCTACGAGCAGTACTTC
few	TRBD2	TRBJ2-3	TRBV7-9	CASSLVRGGPTDTQYF	TGTGCCAGCAGCTTAGTGCGGGGGGGCCCAACAGATACGCAGTATTTT
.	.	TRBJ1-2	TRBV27	CASSLQSNYGYTF	TGTGCCAGCAGTCTACAGAGTAACTATGGCTACACCTTC
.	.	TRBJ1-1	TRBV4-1	CASSQEWTVNTEAFF	TGCGCCAGCAGCCAAGAGTGGACGGTGAACACTGAAGCTTTCTTT
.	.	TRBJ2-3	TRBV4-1	CASSLRASTDTQYF	TGCGCCAGCAGCTTAAGAGCCAGCACAGATACGCAGTATTTT
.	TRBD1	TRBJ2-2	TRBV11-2	CASSPPTGGTGELFF	TGTGCCAGCAGCCCACCAACAGGGGGCACCGGGGAGCTGTTTTTT
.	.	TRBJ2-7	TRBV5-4	CASSWGGSYEQYF	TGTGCCAGCAGCTGGGGTGGGTCCTACGAGCAGTACTTC
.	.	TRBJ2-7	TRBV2	CASRPLWGNEQYF	TGTGCCAGCAGACCCTTGTGGGGAAACGAGCAGTACTTC
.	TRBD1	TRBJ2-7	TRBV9	CASSVGQGAYEQYF	TGTGCCAGCAGCGTAGGGCAGGGGGCATACGAGCAGTACTTC
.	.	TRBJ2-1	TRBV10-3	CAISDRGFDEQFF	TGTGCCATCAGTGATCGAGGGTTCGATGAGCAGTTCTTC
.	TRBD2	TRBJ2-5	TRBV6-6	CASRRTGTSGETQYF	TGTGCCAGCAGACGTACCGGGACTAGCGGGGAGACCCAGTACTTC
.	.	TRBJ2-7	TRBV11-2	CASSRGWGPTYEQYF	TGTGCCAGCAGCAGGGGGTGGGGACCCACTTACGAGCAGTACTTC
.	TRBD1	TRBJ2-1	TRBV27	CASSSGTGDYNEQFF	TGTGCCAGCAGCTCGGGGACAGGGGATTACAATGAGCAGTTCTTC
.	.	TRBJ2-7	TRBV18	CASSPPLQPYEQYF	TGTGCCAGCTCACCACCGCTACAGCCGTACGAGCAGTACTTC
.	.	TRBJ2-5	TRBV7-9	CASRTAQETQYF	TGTGCCAGTCGGACAGCTCAAGAGACCCAGTACTTC
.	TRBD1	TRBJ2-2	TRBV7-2	CASSTRQGQNTGELFF	TGTGCCAGCAGCACAAGACAGGGACAGAACACCGGGGAGCTGTTTTTT
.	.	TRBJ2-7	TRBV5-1	CASSSDGRLNEQYF	TGCGCCAGCAGCTCAGACGGCCGCCTCAACGAGCAGTACTTC
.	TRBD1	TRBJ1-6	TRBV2	CASSVGLGTGSSPLHF	TGTGCCAGCAGTGTTGGCCTCGGGACAGGGAGTTCACCCCTCCACTTT
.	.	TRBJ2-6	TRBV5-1	CASSGGTGANVLTF	TGCGCCAGCAGCGGGGGCACTGGGGCCAACGTCCTGACTTTC
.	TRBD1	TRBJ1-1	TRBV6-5	CASSYIQGALTEAFF	TGTGCCAGCAGTTATATACAGGGGGCCCTCACTGAAGCTTTCTTT
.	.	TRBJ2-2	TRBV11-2	CASSLELNTGELFF	TGTGCCAGCAGCTTAGAATTAAACACCGGGGAGCTGTTTTTT
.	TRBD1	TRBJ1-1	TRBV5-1	CASSSTGDEAFF	TGCGCCAGCAGCTCGACAGGGGATGAAGCTTTCTTT
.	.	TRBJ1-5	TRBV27	CASSSGLHQPQHF	TGTGCCAGCAGTTCCGGACTGCATCAGCCCCAGCATTTT
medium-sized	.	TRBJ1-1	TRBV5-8	CASSLGQSGTEAFF	TGTGCCAGCAGCTTGGGACAGTCAGGCACTGAAGCTTTCTTT
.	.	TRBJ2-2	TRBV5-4	CASSYAGTPPGELFF	TGTGCCAGCAGCTACGCCGGGACTCCCCCCGGGGAGCTGTTTTTT
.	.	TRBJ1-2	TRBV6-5	CASSLDSLGGYTF	TGTGCCAGCAGTTTGGACAGCCTTGGGGGCTACACCTTC
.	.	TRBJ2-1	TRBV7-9	CASSLGGSYNEQFF	TGTGCCAGCAGCTTGGGGGGATCCTACAATGAGCAGTTCTTC
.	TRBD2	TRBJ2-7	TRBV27	CASSREVAGLAGIYEQYF	TGTGCCAGCAGCCGCGAGGTTGCGGGACTAGCGGGGATATACGAGCAGTACTTC
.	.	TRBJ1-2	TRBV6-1	CASSEGPTANYGYTF	TGTGCCAGCAGTGAAGGACCGACAGCTAACTATGGCTACACCTTC
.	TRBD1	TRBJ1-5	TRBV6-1	CASRQGQGRNQPQHF	TGTGCCAGCAGACAGGGACAGGGTAGAAATCAGCCCCAGCATTTT
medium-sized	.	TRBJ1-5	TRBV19	CASGQDSNQPQHF	TGTGCCAGTGGACAAGATAGCAATCAGCCCCAGCATTTT
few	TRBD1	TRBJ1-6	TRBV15	CATSRDTGDSPLHF	TGTGCCACCAGCAGAGACACAGGGGACTCACCCCTCCACTTT
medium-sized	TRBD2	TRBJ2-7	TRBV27	CASSSTSGPSYEQYF	TGTGCCAGCAGTTCGACTAGCGGTCCCTCCTACGAGCAGTACTTC
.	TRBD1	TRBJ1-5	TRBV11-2	CASSLGGGGYQPQHF	TGTGCCAGCAGCTTAGGGGGAGGGGGCTATCAGCCCCAGCATTTT
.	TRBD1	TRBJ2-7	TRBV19	CASSSHRDRGFSEQYF	TGTGCCAGTAGTTCCCACCGGGACAGGGGGTTTAGCGAGCAGTACTTC
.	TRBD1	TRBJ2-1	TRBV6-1	CASSDRGLYNEQFF	TGTGCCAGCAGCGACAGGGGGCTCTACAATGAGCAGTTCTTC
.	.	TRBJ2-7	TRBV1	CTSSHSGTSGGLWNF	TGCACCAGCAGCCATTCCGGGACTAGCGGGGGGTTGTGGAACTTC
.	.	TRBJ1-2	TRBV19	CASSIIAGDGYGYTF	TGTGCCAGTAGTATCATCGCAGGGGATGGCTATGGCTACACCTTC
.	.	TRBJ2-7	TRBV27	CASSFPGSYEQYF	TGTGCCAGCAGTTTTCCGGGGTCCTACGAGCAGTACTTC
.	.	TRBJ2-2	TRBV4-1	CASSRGGTSSGELFF	TGCGCCAGCAGCCGTGGGGGCACGAGCTCCGGGGAGCTGTTTTTT
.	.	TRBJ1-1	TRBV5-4	CASSPGNTEAFF	TGTGCCAGCAGCCCAGGGAACACTGAAGCTTTCTTT